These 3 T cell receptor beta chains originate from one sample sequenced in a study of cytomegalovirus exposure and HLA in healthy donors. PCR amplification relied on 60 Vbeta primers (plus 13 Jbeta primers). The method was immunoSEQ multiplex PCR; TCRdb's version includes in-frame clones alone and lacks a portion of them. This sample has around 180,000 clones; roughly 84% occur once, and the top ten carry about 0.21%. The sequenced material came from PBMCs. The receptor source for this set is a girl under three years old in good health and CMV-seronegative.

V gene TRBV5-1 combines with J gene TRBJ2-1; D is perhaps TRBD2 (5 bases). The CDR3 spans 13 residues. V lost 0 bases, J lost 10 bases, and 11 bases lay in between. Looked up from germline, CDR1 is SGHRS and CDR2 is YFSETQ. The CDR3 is CASSLVPGVEQFF. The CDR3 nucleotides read TGCGCCAGCAGCTTGGTTCCCGGGGTGGAGCAGTTCTTC.

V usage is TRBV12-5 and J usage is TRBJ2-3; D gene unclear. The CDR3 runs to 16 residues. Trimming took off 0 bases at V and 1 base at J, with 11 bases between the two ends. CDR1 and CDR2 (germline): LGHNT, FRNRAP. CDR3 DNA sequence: TGTGCTAGTGGTTTGGTACAGTCAGCTCGCACAGATACGCAGTATTTT. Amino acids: CASGLVQSARTDTQYF.

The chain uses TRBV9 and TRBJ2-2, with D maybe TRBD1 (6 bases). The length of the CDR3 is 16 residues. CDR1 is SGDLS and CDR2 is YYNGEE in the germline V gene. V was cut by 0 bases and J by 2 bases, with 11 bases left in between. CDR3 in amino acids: CASSVGRTVNTGELFF. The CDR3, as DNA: TGTGCCAGCAGCGTAGGGAGGACAGTCAACACCGGGGAGCTGTTTTTT.